This is a list of T cell receptor beta chains from one sample in a study of blood T cell repertoires in COVID-19. TCRdb's table, derived via immunoSEQ multiplex PCR, lists solely in-frame clones and lacks some. The sample lists 110,000 to 150,000 clones, 84% occurring once. The sequenced sample was peripheral blood. The receptors were gathered from a human donor in a cohort sampled during active COVID-19. Both conserved end residues are part of each CDR3. D genes are given only for firm matches. A clone size is listed for some rows: how often the clone was seen (once, few, many), or a class if it is expanded.

TRBD1	TRBV4-1	TRBJ2-7	few	TGCGCCAGCAGCCCTCGGACAGGGACCTACGAGCAGTACTTC	CASSPRTGTYEQYF
TRBD1	TRBV5-4	TRBJ1-4	once	TGTGCCAGCAGCTCGCGGACAGGGGGTGGAGTGGCTACTAATGAAAAACTGTTTTTT	CASSSRTGGGVATNEKLFF
.	TRBV11-2	TRBJ2-1	.	TGTGCCAGCAGCTTAGGGGCCCCACCATATGAGCAGTTCTTC	CASSLGAPPYEQFF
.	TRBV19	TRBJ1-5	.	TGTGCCAGTAGTATTATGGGCGGACAGATACAGCCCCAGCATTTT	CASSIMGGQIQPQHF
TRBD1	TRBV28	TRBJ2-2	.	TGTGCCAGCAGACAGGACAGGCCGGGGGAGCTGTTTTTT	CASRQDRPGELFF
.	TRBV2	TRBJ1-6	.	TGTGCCAGCAGTGAAACAGGGAAGCCCCTCCACTTT	CASSETGKPLHF
TRBD1	TRBV25-1	TRBJ1-6	.	TGTGCCAGCAGTGAAGCCCGGACAGGGATCGATAATTCACCCCTCCACTTT	CASSEARTGIDNSPLHF
TRBD1	TRBV5-4	TRBJ2-5	.	TGTGCCAGCAGCCCCGGGACAGGGAGGGAGACCCAGTACTTC	CASSPGTGRETQYF
.	TRBV5-1	TRBJ1-4	.	TGCGCCAGCAGCTCAGGGTGGGTTAATGAAAAACTGTTTTTT	CASSSGWVNEKLFF
TRBD2	TRBV19	TRBJ2-3	.	TGTGCCAGTAGTATCGGAGCGGGGGGCTCAGATACGCAGTATTTT	CASSIGAGGSDTQYF
TRBD2	TRBV6-4	TRBJ2-3	.	TGTGCCAGCAGTGGCGAATCGACTAGCGGGGGGCTGATGCAGTATTTT	CASSGESTSGGLMQYF
TRBD1	TRBV29-1	TRBJ1-1	few	TGCAGCGTTGAGCCCGGGACAGGGGTGGACACTGAAGCTTTCTTT	CSVEPGTGVDTEAFF
.	TRBV6-6	TRBJ1-5	.	TGTGCCAGCAGTTACTCGATGTCATACGGGCCCCAGCATTTT	CASSYSMSYGPQHF
TRBD1	TRBV7-8	TRBJ1-6	.	TGTGCCAGCAGCTCGAGGGACAGGGGGACGGATTCACCCCTCCACTTT	CASSSRDRGTDSPLHF
.	TRBV10-1	TRBJ1-1	.	TGCGCCAGCAGTGATACAGGGTTGAACACTGAAGCTTTCTTT	CASSDTGLNTEAFF
TRBD1	TRBV28	TRBJ1-5	.	TGTGCCAGCAGCTATGGACAGGGGTGGAATCAGCCCCAGCATTTT	CASSYGQGWNQPQHF
TRBD1	TRBV7-9	TRBJ1-1	few	TGTGCCAGCACCCCGGTGCAGGGGGACACTGAAGCTTTCTTT	CASTPVQGDTEAFF
TRBD1	TRBV7-2	TRBJ1-6	few	TGTGCCAGCAGGCCGGTAGGGACAGGGGGTTCACCCCTCCACTTT	CASRPVGTGGSPLHF
.	TRBV19	TRBJ1-6	.	TGTGCCAGTAGTCCTCACCCCACGACAGCATCTTTTAATTCACCCCTCCACTTT	CASSPHPTTASFNSPLHF
TRBD1	TRBV13	TRBJ1-4	.	TGTGCCAGCAGCTCCAGACAGGGGAGGTATAAACTGTTTTTT	CASSSRQGRYKLFF
TRBD1	TRBV14	TRBJ1-6	.	TGTGCCAGCAGCCAACGTATTGGGGGGACAGGGGGTAATTCACCCCTCCACTTT	CASSQRIGGTGGNSPLHF
TRBD1	TRBV2	TRBJ1-1	.	TGTGCCAGCAGTATCTATTCGACGAGGACAGGGGGCACTGAAGCTTTCTTT	CASSIYSTRTGGTEAFF
.	TRBV12-5	TRBJ2-3	.	TGTGCTAGTGGTTGGGACTCATCCACAGATACGCAGTATTTT	CASGWDSSTDTQYF
.	TRBV2	TRBJ1-5	.	TGTGCCAGCAGTGCCAGGCCCGCCAATCAGCCCCAGCATTTT	CASSARPANQPQHF
.	TRBV19	TRBJ2-2	.	TGTGCCAGTAAGGGTTTGTGGCAGGGCGTGAGTGGGGAGCTGTTTTTT	CASKGLWQGVSGELFF
.	TRBV5-6	TRBJ2-3	few	TGTGCCAGCAGCTTGCGGAGCGGGTACGGTAATACGCAGTATTTT	CASSLRSGYGNTQYF
TRBD1	TRBV19	TRBJ2-6	once	TGTGCCAGTAGTTCTTCCAAGGGGGCCAGCCCTGGGGCCAACGTCCTGACTTTC	CASSSSKGASPGANVLTF
.	TRBV20-1	TRBJ1-4	.	TGCAGTGCTAGTTCCACCCAGGGGGAAAAACTGTTTTTT	CSASSTQGEKLFF
TRBD2	TRBV11-3	TRBJ2-7	.	TGTGCCAGCAGCTTAGGGTCTAGCGGACCCACCGAGCAGTACTTC	CASSLGSSGPTEQYF
.	TRBV18	TRBJ2-5	few	TGTGCCAGCTCACCACAATTGGGCACAGAGAACTTC	CASSPQLGTENF
.	TRBV7-9	TRBJ1-1	.	TGTGCCACCCGAAGCCACCGGGGCAGGGAGGGGACTGAAGCTTTCTTT	CATRSHRGREGTEAFF
.	TRBV7-2	TRBJ1-4	.	TGTGCCAGCAGCAGCGGGCGGAGAGCTGAAAAACTGTTTTTT	CASSSGRRAEKLFF
.	TRBV11-2	TRBJ1-1	.	TGTGCCAGCTTCATGCCTCGACGGGGGACTGAAGCTTTCTTT	CASFMPRRGTEAFF
TRBD2	TRBV7-9	TRBJ2-1	.	TGTGCCAGCAGCTTTGGGGTCGGACTAGCGGTGAATAATGAGCAGTTCTTC	CASSFGVGLAVNNEQFF
TRBD1	TRBV2	TRBJ2-1	.	TGTGCCAGTTCGGGACAGGTGATTCGTAATGAGCAGTTCTTC	CASSGQVIRNEQFF
TRBD2	TRBV5-1	TRBJ2-2	.	TGCGCCAGCAGCATTCGTAGCGGGGGATCTACGGGCACCGGGGAGCTGTTTTTT	CASSIRSGGSTGTGELFF
.	TRBV19	TRBJ2-7	.	TGTGCCAGTAGTATTCCGACAGCTAACGGTCCGCGGCAGTACTTC	CASSIPTANGPRQYF
.	TRBV29-1	TRBJ1-3	.	TGCAGCGTTGAAAGGGGAAGCTCTGGAAACACCATATATTTT	CSVERGSSGNTIYF
.	TRBV6-1	TRBJ2-5	.	TGTGCCAGCAGTGAATGGGGCTTGGGGGCCCAAGAGACCCAGTACTTC	CASSEWGLGAQETQYF
.	TRBV6-5	TRBJ2-7	.	TGTGCCAGCAGTTCCCCTAGAGGGGGAACCTACGAGCAGTACTTC	CASSSPRGGTYEQYF
TRBD1	TRBV7-2	TRBJ2-1	.	TGTGCCAGCAGCTTAGTACCGACAGGGAGAAATGAGCAGTTCTTC	CASSLVPTGRNEQFF
.	TRBV2	TRBJ2-1	.	TGTGCCAGCAGTGAAGCTTCGGGGGTCGCCTACAATGAGCAGTTCTTC	CASSEASGVAYNEQFF
TRBD1	TRBV6-6	TRBJ2-2	few	TGTGCCAGCAGCTCCGGACAGGGAAGGGCCGGGGAGCTGTTTTTT	CASSSGQGRAGELFF
.	TRBV9	TRBJ2-5	.	TGTGCCAGCAGCGTAGCTGGCGGGGAGACCCAGTACTTC	CASSVAGGETQYF
TRBD1	TRBV10-3	TRBJ2-7	.	TGTGCCATCAGCGGGACCCGGGACAGGGGTTCCTACGAGCAGTACTTC	CAISGTRDRGSYEQYF
TRBD1	TRBV14	TRBJ1-3	.	TGTGCCAGCAGTCGGGACAGGGGGCCCGGAAACACCATATATTTT	CASSRDRGPGNTIYF
.	TRBV2	TRBJ1-4	once	TGTGCCAGCAGTGAAGCGATGGGGGCCAGGAGTGAAAAACTGTTTTTT	CASSEAMGARSEKLFF
.	TRBV28	TRBJ2-7	.	TGTGCCAGCAGTCCTGGGGCCCTAATCCGCGAGCAGTACTTC	CASSPGALIREQYF
TRBD1	TRBV6-1	TRBJ1-1	.	TGTGCCAGCAGTGAGATAGGGGGCGAGACTGAAGCTTTCTTT	CASSEIGGETEAFF